This note documents a single T cell receptor beta chain sequence. The table came from immunoSEQ multiplex PCR; TCRdb's copy has only in-frame clones and leaves some out. Among roughly 60,000 clones listed, approximately 90% were seen once. This sample is part of a study of OX40 agonist ivuxolimab in advanced cancers. Trimming left V 5 bases short and J 0 bases short, with 5 bases between. This CDR3 is 12 amino acids long. The germline V gene encodes CDR1 SGHTA and CDR2 FQGNSA. Sequences were derived from CD4+ or CD8+ T cells sorted from blood, sampled in a trial of the OX40 agonist ivuxolimab. This sequence was found in an adult with an advanced solid tumor such as melanoma, head and neck, liver or kidney cancer. The chain is built from TRBV7-2 and TRBJ2-7; no clear D. CDR3 loop: CASSPTSYEQYF. Written as DNA, the CDR3 is TGTGCCAGCAGCCCGACCTCCTACGAGCAGTACTTC.